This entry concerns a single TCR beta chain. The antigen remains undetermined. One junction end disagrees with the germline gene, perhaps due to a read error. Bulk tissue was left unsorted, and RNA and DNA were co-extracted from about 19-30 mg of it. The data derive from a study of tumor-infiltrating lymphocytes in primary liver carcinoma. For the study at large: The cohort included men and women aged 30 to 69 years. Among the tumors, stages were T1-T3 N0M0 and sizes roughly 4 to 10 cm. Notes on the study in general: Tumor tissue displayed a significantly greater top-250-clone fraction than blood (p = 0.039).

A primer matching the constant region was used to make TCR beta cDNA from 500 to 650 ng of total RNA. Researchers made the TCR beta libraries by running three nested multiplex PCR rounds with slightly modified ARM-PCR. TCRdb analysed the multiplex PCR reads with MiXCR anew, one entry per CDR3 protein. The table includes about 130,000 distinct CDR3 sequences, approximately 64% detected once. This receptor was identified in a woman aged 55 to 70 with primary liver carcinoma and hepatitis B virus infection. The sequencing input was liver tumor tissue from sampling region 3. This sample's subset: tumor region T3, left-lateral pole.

In nucleotides, the CDR3 is TGTGTCAGCAGCCGCGACGGGACCTCGGACGAGCAGTACTTC. Its protein is CVSSRDGTSDEQYF. This rearrangement joins TRBV11-2 to TRBJ2-7; the D call may be TRBD1 or TRBD2 (5 bases each). This CDR3 region has 14 residues. The germline V gene encodes CDR1 SGHAT and CDR2 FQNNGV.